This TCR beta chain is drawn from a study of blood T cell repertoires in COVID-19. At the level of the study: Collection of acute and convalescent COVID-19 samples took place in the United States, Italy and Spain.

Participants' own reports of clinical history determined their cohort assignment. As originally analysed: Cell counts per sample came from amplifying reference gene primers. TCRdb's table, derived via immunoSEQ multiplex PCR, lists solely in-frame clones and lacks some. V and J calls and clone size are copied from that table; D and trimming were computed from the DNA. Found here are a few hundred thousand clones, 80% to 90% of them singletons; the top ten hold 3.5% to 4%. Deletions cut 9 bases from V and 5 bases from J, with 8 bases between. The germline CDR1 and CDR2 sequences are SGHRS and YFSETQ. The CDR3 consists of 11 residues.

The V and J genes are TRBV5-1 and TRBJ2-2; D perhaps matches TRBD2 (5 bases). Material for sequencing was PBMCs or T cells enriched from blood (not recorded which). This TCR was sampled from a middle-aged woman with acute COVID-19. The CDR3: CATRGTGELFF. DNA of the CDR3: TGCGCCACCCGAGGGACCGGGGAGCTGTTTTTT.